This TCR beta chain was sequenced for a study of control samples from healthy donors and cancer patients. The table came from immunoSEQ multiplex PCR; TCRdb's copy has only in-frame clones and leaves some out. This table holds 150,000 to 200,000 clones, around 93% found once. The receptor's source is a man in his late teens or twenties in good health. Sequenced sample: blood.

The chain's CDR3 is CATLEGSNYGYTF. For the CDR3, the DNA is TGTGCCACCCTAGAGGGGTCTAACTATGGCTACACCTTC. V is TRBV10-3 and J is TRBJ1-2, with D tentatively TRBD1 (5 bases). This CDR3 is 13 amino acids long. Germline values: CDR1 ENHRY, CDR2 SYGVKD. Trimming cost V 10 bases and J 0 bases, with 12 bases left between them.